The 21 T cell receptor beta chains below all came from one sample that was sequenced in a study of cytomegalovirus exposure and HLA in healthy donors. 60 Vbeta and 13 Jbeta primers were used in PCR. Sequenced by immunoSEQ multiplex PCR; TCRdb stores in-frame clones only, minus some. Here the sample spans about 200,000 clones, around 86% being singletons. The sample consisted of PBMCs. The receptors shown here come from a woman aged 40 to 50 in good health and CMV-seronegative.

The chain joins TRBV6-4 to TRBJ2-1, with 10 positions matching TRBD1. V trimming: 0 bases; J trimming: 6 bases; junction bases outside the gene matches: 2. This CDR3 region has 15 residues. Germline V lookup: CDR1 MRHNA, CDR2 SNTAGT. The DNA for the CDR3 is TGTGCCAGCAGTGACTCGACAGGGGGCGGCAATGAGCAGTTCTTC. Encoded protein: CASSDSTGGGNEQFF.

The chain links TRBV12-5 to TRBJ2-7; 9 nucleotides match TRBD1. J lost 2 bases, V lost 5 bases, and 7 bases had no gene match. The CDR3 is 15 amino acids. The germline V gene has CDR1 LGHNT and CDR2 FRNRAP. The CDR3 DNA follows: TGTGCTAGTGGTCGGGGGGACAGGGTCACCTACGAGCAGTACTTC. It codes for CASGRGDRVTYEQYF.

The chain recombines TRBV5-1 with TRBJ1-1; 11 bases are shared with TRBD1. The germline gives CDR1 SGHRS, CDR2 YFSETQ. The CDR3 has 14 residues. With V trimmed by 2 bases and J by 5 bases, 2 bases remained unmatched. CDR3 loop: CASSLGQGATEAFF. The DNA for the CDR3 is TGCGCCAGCAGCTTAGGACAGGGGGCAACTGAAGCTTTCTTT. The variable domain in full, completed from reference TRBV5-1 and TRBJ1-1, reads KAGVTQTPRYLIKTRGQQVTLSCSPISGHRSVSWYQQTPGQGLQFLFEYFSETQRNKGNFPGRFSGRQFSNSRSEMNVSTLELGDSALYLCASSLGQGATEAFFGQGTRLTVV.

The chain combines TRBV27 with TRBJ2-4; D is possibly TRBD2 (5 bases). This CDR3 region has 14 residues. The V gene's germline CDR1 is MNHEY and CDR2 SMNVEV (reference sequence). V lost 8 bases to trimming and J lost 3 bases, with 14 bases between them. As DNA, the CDR3 is TGTGCCAGCCGTAGAACCGAGGGCAAAAACATTCAGTACTTC. This translates into CASRRTEGKNIQYF.

The rearrangement joins TRBV12-5 to TRBJ2-5; possibly TRBD1 for D (5 bases). CDR3 length: 12 residues. CDR1 and CDR2 (germline): LGHNT, FRNRAP. Trimming removed 1 base from V and 5 bases from J, with 5 bases in between. The DNA of the CDR3 is TGTGCTAGTGGTTTGGAGGGGGAGACCCAGTACTTC. As protein: CASGLEGETQYF. Full variable domain (missing parts from reference TRBV12-5 and TRBJ2-5): DARVTQTPRHKVTEMGQEVTMRCQPILGHNTVFWYRQTMMQGLELLAYFRNRAPLDDSGMPKDRFSAEMPDATLATLKIQPSEPRDSAVYFCASGLEGETQYFGPGTRLLVL.

This chain links TRBV7-9 with TRBJ2-6; D is perhaps TRBD1 (6 bases). Between the trimmed V and J ends, which lost 5 bases and 4 bases, there was a span of 12 bases. Germline CDR1 and CDR2: SEHNR and FQNEAQ (reference sequence). The CDR3 is 15 amino acids. In nucleotides, the CDR3 is TGTGCCAGCAGCCGTCAGGGGAGCGGGGCCAACGTCCTGACTTTC. Amino acids: CASSRQGSGANVLTF.

J is TRBJ2-1 and V is TRBV5-4; possible D gene TRBD2, 6 bases. Germline loops: CDR1 SGHNT, CDR2 YYREEE (reference sequence). This CDR3 has 16 amino acids. Trimming removed 4 bases from V and 1 base from J, with 15 bases in between. The CDR3 loop is CASSAELARSYNEQFF. As DNA, the CDR3 is TGTGCCAGCAGCGCGGAACTAGCTAGGTCCTACAATGAGCAGTTCTTC.

In DNA form, the CDR3 reads TGCAGTGCCGCCGGGGTTGAAGCTTTCTTT. Encoded protein: CSAAGVEAFF. This rearrangement joins TRBV20-1 to TRBJ1-1; no clear D. Germline-derived CDR1 and CDR2 are DFQATT and SNEGSKA (reference sequence). V shed 6 bases and J shed 7 bases, with 9 bases lying between them. The CDR3 is 10 amino acids.

The CDR3 nucleotides read TGTGCCAGCGGCAGTACAGGGTTAAGCTACACCTTC. This translates into CASGSTGLSYTF. The V and J genes are TRBV6-5 and TRBJ1-2; maybe TRBD1 (6 bases). CDR3 size: 12 residues. Trimming pared 8 bases from V and 9 bases from J, leaving 16 bases between. CDR1 is MNHEY and CDR2 is SVGAGI in the germline V gene.

In this sample, this clone turned up a few times. The CDR3 nucleotides read TGTGCCAGTAGTGGGACTCACTACAATGAGCAGTTCTTC. Amino acid sequence: CASSGTHYNEQFF. J is TRBJ2-1 and V is TRBV19; perhaps TRBD2 as D (6 bases). Trimming stripped 5 bases from V and 3 bases from J, with 8 bases between. The V gene's germline CDR1 is LNHDA and CDR2 SQIVND (reference sequence). The CDR3 sequence is 13 residues long.

The chain joins TRBV30 to TRBJ1-2, with D hard to call. Germline V gene lookup returns CDR1 GTSNPN and CDR2 SVGIG (reference sequence). The CDR3 extends over 12 amino acids. V lost 1 base to trimming and J lost 4 bases, with 7 bases between them. CDR3 in amino acids: CAWSGEIYGYTF. DNA for the CDR3: TGTGCCTGGAGTGGGGAGATCTATGGCTACACCTTC.

The rearrangement uses TRBV19 and TRBJ2-2; the D gene is possibly TRBD2 (7 bases). The CDR3 is 14 residues long. The ends were cut back, 6 bases at V and 4 bases at J, with 12 bases in the middle. The germline V gene has CDR1 LNHDA and CDR2 SQIVND (reference sequence). The CDR3 protein is CASRGGVGTGELFF. The CDR3 nucleotides read TGTGCCAGTAGAGGGGGGGTGGGCACCGGGGAGCTGTTTTTT.

The V call is TRBV29-1, the J call TRBJ2-1; D is perhaps TRBD1 (6 bases). The V end lost 3 bases, the J end lost 7 bases, and 16 bases lay between the germline ends. CDR3 length: 14 amino acids. CDR1 and CDR2 (germline): SQVTM, ANQGSEA. CDR3 DNA sequence: TGCAGCGTTGATGAGGGGGTTCTAGGAAATGAGCAGTTCTTC. This codes for CSVDEGVLGNEQFF.

The rearrangement uses TRBV27 and TRBJ2-5; perhaps TRBD1 as D (6 bases). V was shortened by 6 bases and J by 4 bases, with 12 bases between the two germline ends. Germline CDR1 MNHEY, CDR2 SMNVEV (reference sequence). The CDR3 length is 13 residues. CDR3 amino acids: CASSHGTIETQYF. The CDR3 region has the DNA TGTGCCAGCAGCCATGGGACAATAGAGACCCAGTACTTC.

This rearrangement joins TRBV30 to TRBJ1-1; D is ambiguous. Trimming left V 3 bases short and J 11 bases short, with 19 bases between. Germline V gene lookup returns CDR1 GTSNPN and CDR2 SVGIG (reference sequence). The CDR3 extends over 13 amino acids. CDR3 sequence: CAWSTRGGREAFF. The DNA of the CDR3 is TGTGCCTGGAGCACCCGGGGAGGACGGGAGGCTTTCTTT.

This clone was observed a handful of times. The chain combines TRBV19 with TRBJ2-1; 7 bases agree with TRBD2. This CDR3 has 13 amino acids. CDR1 and CDR2 from the germline V gene are LNHDA and SQIVND (reference sequence). The trim removed 3 bases at V and 7 bases at J, leaving 3 bases unmatched. DNA of the CDR3: TGTGCCAGTAGTATTGGGGGGGGGAATGAGCAGTTCTTC. It is translated as CASSIGGGNEQFF.

V usage is TRBV9 and J usage is TRBJ1-1; no firm D call. V was clipped by 1 base and J by 4 bases, with 11 bases between them. Germline lookup yields CDR1 SGDLS and CDR2 YYNGEE. The CDR3 covers 14 residues. The CDR3 nucleotides read TGTGCCAGCAGCGTATCTCTTTTCCCCACTGAAGCTTTCTTT. Translation gives CASSVSLFPTEAFF.

The chain uses TRBV2 and TRBJ1-1, with D hard to call. Trimming stripped 5 bases from V and 0 bases from J, with 10 bases between. Germline lookup yields CDR1 SNHLY and CDR2 FYNNEI. The CDR3 is 14 residues long. CDR3 DNA sequence: TGTGCCAGCAGTTTTATGGCGGTGAACACTGAAGCTTTCTTT. This encodes CASSFMAVNTEAFF.

This chain joins TRBV27 and TRBJ2-2; 8 bases fit TRBD2. Germline V gives CDR1 MNHEY, CDR2 SMNVEV (reference sequence). The CDR3 extends over 15 amino acids. V lost 2 bases, J lost 6 bases, and 5 bases stayed unmatched. CDR3 region: CASSLTGGSPGELFF. The CDR3 DNA sequence: TGTGCCAGCAGTTTAACGGGAGGGTCCCCCGGGGAGCTGTTTTTT.

This clone came up a few times. Other DNA sequences in this sample translate to the same CDR3. The rearrangement uses TRBV2 and TRBJ2-3; D gene ambiguous. Germline V CDR1 and CDR2: SNHLY, FYNNEI. The CDR3 runs to 11 residues. The V and J ends lost 6 bases and 2 bases respectively, with 3 bases between them. The CDR3 DNA follows: TGTGCCAGCAGATACACAGATACGCAGTATTTT. This sequence encodes CASRYTDTQYF.

The chain links TRBV28 to TRBJ2-7; TRBD1 agrees at 9 bases. V lost 2 bases and J lost 12; bases outside the gene matches: 5. Per the germline V gene, CDR1 is MDHEN and CDR2 is SYDVKM. The CDR3 is 12 residues long. CDR3 in DNA: TGTGCCAGCAGTTTAGGGACAGGGAATACGTACTTC. This codes for CASSLGTGNTYF.